This T cell receptor (beta chain) was identified during a study of control samples from healthy donors and cancer patients. Germline V lookup: CDR1 SGHDN, CDR2 FVKESK. The CDR3 extends over 15 amino acids. V gave up 0 bases and J gave up 1 base, with 9 bases separating them. Using immunoSEQ multiplex PCR, the repertoire was profiled, and TCRdb retains in-frame clones only, with some absent. The data contain about 150,000 clones, over 90% of them singletons. The J gene is TRBJ1-1, the V gene TRBV14, with D maybe TRBD1 (6 bases). The TCR was taken from a man aged 45 to 65 in good health. Sequencing was carried out using blood. CDR3 in DNA: TGTGCCAGCAGCCAAGATCGGACAGAGAACACTGAAGCTTTCTTT. Encoded protein: CASSQDRTENTEAFF.